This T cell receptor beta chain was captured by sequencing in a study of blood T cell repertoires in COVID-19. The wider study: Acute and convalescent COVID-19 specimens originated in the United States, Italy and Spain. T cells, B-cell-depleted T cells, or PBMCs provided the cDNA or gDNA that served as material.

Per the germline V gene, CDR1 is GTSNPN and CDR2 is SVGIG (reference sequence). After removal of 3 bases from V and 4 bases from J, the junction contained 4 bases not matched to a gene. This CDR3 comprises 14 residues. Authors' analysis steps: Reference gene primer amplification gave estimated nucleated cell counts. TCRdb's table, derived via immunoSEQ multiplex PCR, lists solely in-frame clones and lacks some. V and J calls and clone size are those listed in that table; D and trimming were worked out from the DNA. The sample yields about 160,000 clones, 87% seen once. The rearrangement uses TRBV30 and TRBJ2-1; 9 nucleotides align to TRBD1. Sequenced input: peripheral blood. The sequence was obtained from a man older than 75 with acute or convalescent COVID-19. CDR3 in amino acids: CAWSGQGRYNEQFF. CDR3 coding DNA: TGTGCCTGGAGCGGACAGGGGCGATACAATGAGCAGTTCTTC. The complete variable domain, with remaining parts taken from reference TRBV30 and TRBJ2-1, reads SQTIHQWPATLVQPVGSPLSLECTVEGTSNPNLYWYRQAAGRGLQLLFYSVGIGQISSEVPQNLSASRPQDRQFILSSKKLLLSDSGFYLCAWSGQGRYNEQFFGPGTRLTVL.